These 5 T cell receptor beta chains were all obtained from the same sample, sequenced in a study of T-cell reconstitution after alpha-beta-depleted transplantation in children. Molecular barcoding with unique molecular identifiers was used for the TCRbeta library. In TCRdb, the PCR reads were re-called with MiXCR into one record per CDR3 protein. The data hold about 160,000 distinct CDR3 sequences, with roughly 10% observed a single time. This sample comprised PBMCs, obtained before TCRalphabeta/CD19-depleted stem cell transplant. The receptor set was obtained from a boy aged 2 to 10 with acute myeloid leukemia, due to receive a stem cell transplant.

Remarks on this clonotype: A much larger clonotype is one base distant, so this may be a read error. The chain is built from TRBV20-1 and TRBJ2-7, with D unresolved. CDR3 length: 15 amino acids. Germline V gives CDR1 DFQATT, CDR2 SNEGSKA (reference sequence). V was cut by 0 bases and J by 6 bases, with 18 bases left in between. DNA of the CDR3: TGCAGTGCTAGAGATTTTGGCTCGCAAGGGTGCGAGCAGTACTTC. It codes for CSARDFGSQGCEQYF.

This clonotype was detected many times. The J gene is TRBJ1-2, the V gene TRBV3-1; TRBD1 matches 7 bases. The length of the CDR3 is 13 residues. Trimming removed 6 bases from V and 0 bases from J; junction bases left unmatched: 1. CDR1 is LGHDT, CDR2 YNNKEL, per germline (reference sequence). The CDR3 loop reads CASRGTANYGYTF. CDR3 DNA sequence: TGTGCCAGCAGGGGGACAGCTAACTATGGCTACACCTTC.

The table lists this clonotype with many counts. As DNA, the CDR3 is TGTGCCAGCAGCTTAGCTACATGGGACAGGCCAAATTCACCCCTCCACTTT. Translation gives CASSLATWDRPNSPLHF. The chain carries TRBV7-8 and TRBJ1-6; TRBD1 aligns across 8 bases. Germline values: CDR1 SGHVS, CDR2 FQNEAQ. CDR3 length equals 17 residues. Trimming removed 0 bases from V and 7 bases from J; junction bases left unmatched: 8.

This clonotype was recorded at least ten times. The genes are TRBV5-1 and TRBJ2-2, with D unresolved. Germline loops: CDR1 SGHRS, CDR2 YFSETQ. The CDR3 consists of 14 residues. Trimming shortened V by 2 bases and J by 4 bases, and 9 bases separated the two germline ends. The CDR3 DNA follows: TGCGCCAGCAGCTTCGACACCCCCACCGGGGAGCTGTTTTTT. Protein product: CASSFDTPTGELFF.

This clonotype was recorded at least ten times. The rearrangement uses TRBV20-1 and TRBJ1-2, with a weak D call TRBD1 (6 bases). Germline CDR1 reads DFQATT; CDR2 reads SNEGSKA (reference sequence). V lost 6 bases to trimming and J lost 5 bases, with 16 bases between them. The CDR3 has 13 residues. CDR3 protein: CSASGDTRYGYTF. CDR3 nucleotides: TGCAGTGCCTCAGGGGACACGAGATATGGCTACACCTTC.